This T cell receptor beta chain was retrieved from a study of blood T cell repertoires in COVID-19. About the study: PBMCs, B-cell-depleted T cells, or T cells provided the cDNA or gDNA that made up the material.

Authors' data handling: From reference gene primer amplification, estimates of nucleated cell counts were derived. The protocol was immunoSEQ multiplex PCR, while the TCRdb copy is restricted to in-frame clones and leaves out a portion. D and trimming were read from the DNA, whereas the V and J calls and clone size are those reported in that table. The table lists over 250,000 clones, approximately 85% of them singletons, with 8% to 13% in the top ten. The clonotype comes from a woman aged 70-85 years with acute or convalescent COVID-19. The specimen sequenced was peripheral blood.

The CDR3 DNA follows: TGTGCCAGCAGTAGCACCAACTACAATGAGCAGTTCTTC. Its translation: CASSSTNYNEQFF. This sequence joins TRBV25-1 and TRBJ2-1; D is uncertain. The CDR3 length is 13 residues. Germline V gene sequence: CDR1 MGHDK, CDR2 SYGVNS. Trimming stripped 5 bases from V and 3 bases from J, with 8 bases between.